This entry concerns a single T cell receptor (beta chain). Single viable CD3+CD4+CD8-CD45RO+ cells were sorted as the memory CD4+ T cells. This CDR3 spans 15 amino acids. Trimming removed 5 bases at V and 6 bases at J, with 16 bases between. From germline, CDR1 is SGHTA and CDR2 FQGNSA. This sample is part of a study of memory CD4+ T cells and cytomegalovirus serostatus. Sequencing was performed with immunoSEQ multiplex PCR; in TCRdb, only in-frame clones are kept and a portion is missing. The sample yields some 47,000 clones, 75% to 85% seen once. The sample consisted of memory CD4+ T cells from blood. The TCR originated in an adult in good health and CMV-seronegative. The V and J genes are TRBV7-2 and TRBJ1-4, with D unclear. The CDR3 loop is CASSLHGVVDEKLFF. CDR3 coding DNA: TGTGCCAGCAGCCTCCACGGGGTGGTTGATGAAAAACTGTTTTTT.